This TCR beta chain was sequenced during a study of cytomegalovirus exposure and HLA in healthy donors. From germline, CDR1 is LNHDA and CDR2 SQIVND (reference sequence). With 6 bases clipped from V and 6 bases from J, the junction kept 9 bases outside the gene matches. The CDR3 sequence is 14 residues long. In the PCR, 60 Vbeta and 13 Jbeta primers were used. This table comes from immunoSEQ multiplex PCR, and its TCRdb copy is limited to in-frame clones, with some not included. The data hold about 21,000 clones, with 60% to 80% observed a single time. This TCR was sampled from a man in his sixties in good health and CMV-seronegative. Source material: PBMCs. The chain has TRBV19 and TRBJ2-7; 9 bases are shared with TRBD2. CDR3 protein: CASRLVAGAVEQYF. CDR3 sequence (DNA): TGTGCCAGTAGGCTCGTAGCGGGAGCGGTCGAGCAGTACTTC.